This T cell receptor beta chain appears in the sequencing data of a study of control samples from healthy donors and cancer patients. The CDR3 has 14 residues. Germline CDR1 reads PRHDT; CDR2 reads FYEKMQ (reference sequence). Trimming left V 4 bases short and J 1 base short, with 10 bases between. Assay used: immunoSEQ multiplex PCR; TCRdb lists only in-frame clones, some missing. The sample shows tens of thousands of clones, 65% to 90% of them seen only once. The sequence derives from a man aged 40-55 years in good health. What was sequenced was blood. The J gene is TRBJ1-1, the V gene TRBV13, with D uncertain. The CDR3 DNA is TGTGCCAGCAGCTCTGACACTAAGAACACTGAAGCTTTCTTT. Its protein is CASSSDTKNTEAFF.